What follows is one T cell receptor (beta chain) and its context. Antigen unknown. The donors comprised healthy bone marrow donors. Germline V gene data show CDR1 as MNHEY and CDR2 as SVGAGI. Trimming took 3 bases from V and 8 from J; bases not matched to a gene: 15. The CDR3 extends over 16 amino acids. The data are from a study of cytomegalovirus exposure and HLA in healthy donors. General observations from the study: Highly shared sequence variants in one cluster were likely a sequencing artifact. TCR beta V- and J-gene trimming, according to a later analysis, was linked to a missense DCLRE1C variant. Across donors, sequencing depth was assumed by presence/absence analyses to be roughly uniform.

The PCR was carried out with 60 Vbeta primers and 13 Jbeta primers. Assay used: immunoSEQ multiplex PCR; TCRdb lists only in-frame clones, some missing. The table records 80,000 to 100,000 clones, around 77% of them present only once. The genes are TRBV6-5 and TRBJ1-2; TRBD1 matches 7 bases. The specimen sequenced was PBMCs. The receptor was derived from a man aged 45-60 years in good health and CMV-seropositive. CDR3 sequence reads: CASSYLSGQVKRGYTF. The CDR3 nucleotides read TGTGCCAGCAGTTATTTAAGTGGACAGGTCAAGAGAGGCTACACCTTC.